This TCR beta chain originates from a study of T cell clonality in common variable immunodeficiency. Study results and limitations: Repertoire-complication correlations in CVID were limited by patient heterogeneity. CVID subjects had higher TCRbeta clonality than healthy controls, most marked in about a third. Reportedly, TCR beta sequences from common variable immunodeficiency showed fewer deletions and N-nucleotide insertions.

Generated by immunoSEQ multiplex PCR, the TCRdb table keeps only in-frame clones and is missing some. This sample has 15,000 to 20,000 clones, each found more than once. In its sample, this clone was seen many times. Antigen specificity is unknown. The DNA ends 3 residues before the CDR3 does, and the rest of the CDR3 is filled in from the germline J gene. The length of the CDR3 is 15 residues. The germline CDR1 and CDR2 sequences are MNHEY and SVGEGT. Deletions cut 6 bases from V and 5 bases from J, with 14 bases between. The sequencing sample was made of peripheral blood mononuclear cells. This rearrangement joins TRBV6-2 or TRBV6-3 to TRBJ1-6; D is perhaps TRBD1 (6 bases). The sequence was collected from a human donor with common variable immunodeficiency. The CDR3 region is CASRVTGQNNSPLHF. The CDR3 DNA, read in part, is TGTGCCAGCAGGGTAACCGGACAGAATAATTCACCC.